This is a list of T cell receptor beta chains from one sample in a study of control samples from healthy donors and cancer patients. Only in-frame clones appear in the TCRdb table, and some are missing; sequencing was by immunoSEQ multiplex PCR. Of around 100,000 clones listed, about 89% are singletons. What was sequenced was blood. Receptors were obtained from a man aged 30 to 45 in good health. CDR3s leave out the opening cysteine and the closing phenylalanine or tryptophan.

V: TRBV24-1; J: TRBJ2-2; CDR3: ASRTGGTGELF
V: TRBV25-1; J: TRBJ1-4; CDR3: ASSGPLGAGEKLF
V: TRBV28; J: TRBJ1-1; CDR3: ASTVSGNTEAF
V: TRBV5-5; J: TRBJ1-1; CDR3: ASSGRAEAF
V: TRBV19; J: TRBJ1-1; CDR3: ASSIPSRGPTEAF
V: TRBV7-9; J: TRBJ1-6; CDR3: ASSSRVPNSPLH
V: TRBV5-1; J: TRBJ2-1; CDR3: ASSLTADNEQF
V: TRBV30; J: TRBJ2-1; CDR3: AWRNSPYNEQF
V: TRBV7-2; J: TRBJ1-3; CDR3: ASSLTISGNTIY
V: TRBV15; J: TRBJ1-6; CDR3: ATSMTGGDNSPLH
V: TRBV7-2; J: TRBJ2-1; CDR3: ASSSNRAGNEQF
V: TRBV11-2; J: TRBJ2-3; CDR3: ASSAWKGEFTDTQY
V: TRBV28; J: TRBJ1-2; CDR3: ASGTGSRNYGYT
V: TRBV18; J: TRBJ2-1; CDR3: ASSPVEGAYNEQF
V: TRBV6-6; J: TRBJ1-1; CDR3: ASSRQGTATEAF
V: TRBV4-1; J: TRBJ2-7; CDR3: ASSLTQGARNEQY
V: TRBV7-9; J: TRBJ2-2; CDR3: ASSLASGGSAGELF
V: TRBV7-2; J: TRBJ1-2; CDR3: ASSPTGGNYGYT
V: TRBV28; J: TRBJ1-2; CDR3: ASRDAGRGYT
V: TRBV10-3; J: TRBJ1-3; CDR3: AIRREASGNTIY
V: TRBV2; J: TRBJ2-5; CDR3: ASSTSGSRETQY
V: TRBV6-5; J: TRBJ2-4; CDR3: ASRREAYQNIQY
V: TRBV7-9; J: TRBJ2-2; CDR3: ASSRTGGGELF
V: TRBV6-1; J: TRBJ2-1; CDR3: ASSELAAYNEQF
V: TRBV9; J: TRBJ2-1; CDR3: ASSVEYGRDTDEQF
V: TRBV5-4; J: TRBJ2-7; CDR3: ASSPGLARYEQY
V: TRBV6-5; J: TRBJ1-6; CDR3: ASSYKTGSAPLH
V: TRBV7-8; J: TRBJ1-5; CDR3: ASSLVGSNQPQH
V: TRBV5-1; J: TRBJ1-1; CDR3: ASSLGPPPFTEAF
V: TRBV6-1; J: TRBJ2-5; CDR3: ASQGRQGLQETQY
V: TRBV18; J: TRBJ2-7; CDR3: ASSPGQAINEQY
V: TRBV5-4; J: TRBJ2-1; CDR3: ASSSGGGGYNEQF
V: TRBV30; J: TRBJ2-5; CDR3: ASTGGWETQY
V: TRBV5-1; J: TRBJ1-2; CDR3: ASSPGGQGHT
V: TRBV3-1/TRBV3-2; J: TRBJ1-1; CDR3: ASSVTGGTEAF
V: TRBV2; J: TRBJ1-4; CDR3: ASKQGGHRNEKLF
V: TRBV6-1; J: TRBJ1-5; CDR3: ASSDHRRQGNQPQH
V: TRBV29-1; J: TRBJ2-5; CDR3: SARDRGLGETQY
V: TRBV20-1; J: TRBJ2-7; CDR3: SGLAGLGQY
V: TRBV7-9; J: TRBJ1-2; CDR3: ASSFPGFNHGYT
V: TRBV19; J: TRBJ1-2; CDR3: ASSIDHPTTSNYGYT
V: TRBV18; J: TRBJ2-5; CDR3: ASSPRRGAGGEETQY
V: TRBV24-1; J: TRBJ2-5; CDR3: ATSDFRGTGWETQY
V: TRBV5-8; J: TRBJ2-3; CDR3: ASSWGAVADTQY
V: TRBV30; J: TRBJ1-5; CDR3: AWTTGQEIQPQH
V: TRBV27; J: TRBJ2-1; CDR3: ASRPGGLNKLAGYNEQF
V: TRBV10-3; J: TRBJ2-3; CDR3: ATEKTGLAQDTQY
V: TRBV19; J: TRBJ2-7; CDR3: ASSMVRQGVYEQY
V: TRBV20-1; J: TRBJ2-5; CDR3: SASSGGTETQY
V: TRBV2; J: TRBJ1-3; CDR3: ASRTQGVRNTIY
V: TRBV19; J: TRBJ1-1; CDR3: ASSGGGITAGFTEAF
V: TRBV6-6; J: TRBJ1-5; CDR3: ASSKQGTHYQPQH
V: TRBV24-1; J: TRBJ2-7; CDR3: ATSDLFTGEYSYEQY